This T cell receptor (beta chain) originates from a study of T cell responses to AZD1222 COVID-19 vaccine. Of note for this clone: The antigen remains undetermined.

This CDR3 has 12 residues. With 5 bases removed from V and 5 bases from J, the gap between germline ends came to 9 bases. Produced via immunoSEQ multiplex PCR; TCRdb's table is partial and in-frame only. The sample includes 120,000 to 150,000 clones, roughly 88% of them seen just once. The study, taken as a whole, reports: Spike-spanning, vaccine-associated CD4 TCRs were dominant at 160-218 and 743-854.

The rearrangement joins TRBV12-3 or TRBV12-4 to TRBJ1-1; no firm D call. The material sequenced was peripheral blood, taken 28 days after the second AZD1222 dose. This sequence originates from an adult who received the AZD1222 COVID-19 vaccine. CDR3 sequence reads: CASSRGGTEAFF. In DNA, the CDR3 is TGTGCCAGCAGTAGAGGCGGGACTGAAGCTTTCTTT.